Presented here are 17 T cell receptor beta chains from one specimen sequenced in a study of cytomegalovirus exposure and HLA in healthy donors. The PCR was carried out with 60 Vbeta primers and 13 Jbeta primers. The data were produced by immunoSEQ multiplex PCR, yet TCRdb's version contains in-frame clones alone and is incomplete. The table includes about 82,000 clones, around 70% detected once. The sequencing input was PBMCs. Receptors originate from a man between 25 and 39 years old in good health and CMV-seropositive.

In its sample, this clone was seen once. CDR3 DNA: TGTGCCAGCAGTCCCCCTGGGGGGGGAGGCTATGGCTACACCTTC. It encodes CASSPPGGGGYGYTF. The V and J genes are TRBV28 and TRBJ1-2; D possibly corresponds to TRBD1 (5 bases). This CDR3 has 15 residues. Trimming removed 5 bases from V and 4 bases from J, with 17 bases in between. In germline, CDR1 is MDHEN, CDR2 SYDVKM.

This chain joins TRBV2 and TRBJ2-3; 12 positions match TRBD2. The germline gives CDR1 SNHLY, CDR2 FYNNEI. This CDR3 region has 15 residues. V lost 4 bases, J lost 6 bases, and 5 bases stayed unmatched. For the CDR3, the DNA is TGTGCCAGCAGTGGGCTAGCGGGAGGGCCGGATACGCAGTATTTT. Residues: CASSGLAGGPDTQYF.

A few counts support this clone. This sequence joins TRBV4-2 and TRBJ2-2; D is undetermined. There are 13 residues in the CDR3. V shed 0 bases and J shed 6 bases, with 5 bases lying between them. Germline V gene sequence: CDR1 LGHNA, CDR2 YNFKEQ. CDR3: CASSQDTAGELFF. The DNA for the CDR3 is TGTGCCAGCAGCCAAGACACAGCCGGGGAGCTGTTTTTT.

This rearrangement joins TRBV28 to TRBJ2-7; D perhaps matches TRBD2 (6 bases). Germline CDR1 and CDR2: MDHEN and SYDVKM. The CDR3 covers 15 residues. V lost 8 bases, J lost 7 bases, and 24 bases lay in between. The CDR3 reads CASFERLDGGREQYF. For the CDR3, the DNA is TGTGCCAGCTTCGAGCGACTTGACGGGGGTCGGGAGCAGTACTTC.

V usage is TRBV30 and J usage is TRBJ2-5; maybe TRBD2 (5 bases). Germline-derived CDR1 and CDR2 are GTSNPN and SVGIG (reference sequence). The CDR3 runs to 14 residues. V was pared by 0 bases and J by 5 bases, with 13 bases between. The CDR3 spells CAWSVGGRLETQYF. The CDR3 nucleotides read TGTGCCTGGAGTGTAGGAGGCAGGTTGGAGACCCAGTACTTC.

The chain carries TRBV5-1 and TRBJ2-2, with 7 bases lining up with TRBD2. With 5 bases clipped from V and 6 bases from J, the junction kept 7 bases outside the gene matches. The CDR3 extends over 14 amino acids. Germline assignment: CDR1 SGHRS and CDR2 YFSETQ. This chain's CDR3 is CASSPRRGAGELFF. CDR3 nucleotides: TGCGCCAGCAGTCCCCGCCGGGGGGCCGGGGAGCTGTTTTTT.

The V and J genes are TRBV28 and TRBJ1-3; 9 bases agree with TRBD1. Germline V gives CDR1 MDHEN, CDR2 SYDVKM. There are 18 residues in the CDR3. V lost 2 bases and J lost 2; bases outside the gene matches: 10. The CDR3 DNA follows: TGTGCCAGCAGTTTAATGGGTAAACAGGGGGCGACTGGAAACACCATATATTTT. Translated, it gives CASSLMGKQGATGNTIYF.

The chain carries TRBV9 and TRBJ1-6; a possible D gene is TRBD1 (5 bases). Trimming took 0 bases from V and 14 from J, leaving 21 bases between them. The CDR3 runs 16 residues. Germline V gene lookup returns CDR1 SGDLS and CDR2 YYNGEE. CDR3 bases: TGTGCCAGCAGCGTAGAGGAGGGGCAGCAGGGTGCGTCCCTCCACTTT. Protein: CASSVEEGQQGASLHF.

The rearrangement links TRBV5-1 to TRBJ1-1; D uncertain. The length of the CDR3 is 15 residues. V lost 0 bases and J lost 4, with 13 bases in between. Germline V gene lookup returns CDR1 SGHRS and CDR2 YFSETQ. CDR3 in DNA: TGCGCCAGCAGCTTGGAAGCAACCCGGGGCACTGAAGCTTTCTTT. It codes for CASSLEATRGTEAFF.

This chain links TRBV7-8 with TRBJ2-1; 15 bases are a match to TRBD2. This CDR3 comprises 18 residues. Germline trimming cut 3 bases from V and 3 bases from J; bases unmatched to any gene: 6. Germline V lookup: CDR1 SGHVS, CDR2 FQNEAQ. As DNA, the CDR3 is TGTGCCAGCAGCTTCGGACTAGCGGGAGGGCCTGGCTACAATGAGCAGTTCTTC. It translates to CASSFGLAGGPGYNEQFF.

This clone was detected a few times. The chain employs TRBV18 and TRBJ1-5, with 8 bases fitting TRBD1. Germline CDR1 is KGHSH and CDR2 is LQKENI. J gave up 7 bases and V 6 bases, and 8 bases lay outside the gene matches. The CDR3 has 14 amino acids. CDR3 DNA: TGTGCCAGCTCCCTTGACAGGGGAGAACAGCCCCAGCATTTT. It specifies CASSLDRGEQPQHF.

The CDR3 DNA is TGTGCCAGTAGGCCGTTAGCGGGGGGCACCCAAGAGACCCAGTACTTC. Residues: CASRPLAGGTQETQYF. The chain combines TRBV19 with TRBJ2-5, with TRBD2 identical over 10 bases. The V and J ends lost 6 bases and 1 base, in that order; junction bases with no gene match: 8. CDR3 length: 16 amino acids. CDR1 and CDR2 from the germline V gene are LNHDA and SQIVND (reference sequence).

The gene calls are TRBV7-9 and TRBJ2-3; TRBD2 matches 15 bases. Per the germline V gene, CDR1 is SEHNR and CDR2 is FQNEAQ (reference sequence). The CDR3 covers 18 residues. J lost 4 bases, V lost 5 bases, and 10 bases had no gene match. CDR3 sequence (DNA): TGTGCCAGCAGCCCTGGGACTAGCGGGAGGAGTTCGGCAGATACGCAGTATTTT. Its translation is CASSPGTSGRSSADTQYF.

In this sample, this clone turned up a few times. The rearrangement links TRBV6-6 to TRBJ2-4; D is possibly TRBD2 (6 bases). The CDR3 has 14 residues. V lost 5 bases and J 0 bases, leaving 8 bases between the germline ends. Germline CDR1 and CDR2: MNHNY and SVGAGI (reference sequence). In DNA, the CDR3 is TGTGCCAGCAGTGCGGGGATAGCCAAAAACATTCAGTACTTC. It translates to CASSAGIAKNIQYF.

The chain links TRBV29-1 to TRBJ2-2; the match to TRBD1 covers 10 bases. There are 14 residues in the CDR3. Germline V gene sequence: CDR1 SQVTM, CDR2 ANQGSEA. V lost 7 bases, J lost 1 base, and 3 bases stayed unmatched. In DNA, the CDR3 is TGCAGCGCCGGACAGGGGGAGAACACCGGGGAGCTGTTTTTT. Its protein is CSAGQGENTGELFF.

CDR3 sequence reads: CASTLDRENEQFF. The CDR3 DNA is TGTGCCAGCACACTTGACAGAGAAAATGAGCAGTTCTTC. This chain uses TRBV2 with TRBJ2-1; possible D gene TRBD1, 5 bases. The germline V and J ends were trimmed by 7 bases and 7 bases, with 14 bases remaining between them. CDR3 length: 13 residues. CDR1 is SNHLY, CDR2 FYNNEI, per germline. The whole variable domain, filled in from reference TRBV2 and TRBJ2-1, reads EPEVTQTPSHQVTQMGQEVILRCVPISNHLYFYWYRQILGQKVEFLVSFYNNEISEKSEIFDDQFSVERPDGSNFTLKIRSTKLEDSAMYFCASTLDRENEQFFGPGTRLTVL.

The rearrangement links TRBV19 to TRBJ2-5; a possible D gene is TRBD1 (6 bases). Germline V gives CDR1 LNHDA, CDR2 SQIVND (reference sequence). The CDR3 length is 14 residues. The germline V and J ends were trimmed by 5 bases and 0 bases, with 10 bases remaining between them. The CDR3 sequence is CASSLTGYQETQYF. As DNA, the CDR3 is TGTGCCAGTAGTTTGACAGGATACCAAGAGACCCAGTACTTC.